This T cell receptor beta chain appears in the sequencing data of a study of T cell clusters in autoimmune cytopenias. Background on the study: Healthy donor controls had a mean age of approximately 56 years and median age of about 60 years.

Each sample's input was 250 ng genomic DNA, some 38,000 genome equivalents. TRB rearrangements were amplified by touch-down multiplex PCR with mixed TRB-A/B primers. TCRdb re-called the multiplex PCR reads; one entry per CDR3 protein, DNA not given. The specimen's table records 6,600 or so distinct CDR3 sequences. These records were also assigned to another study, of T cell repertoires in aging, cancer and after chemotherapy. That work contributes: In each cancer cohort, median generation probability increased across chemotherapy, suggesting thymic output rebounded.

The source material was peripheral blood. This TCR was recovered from a human donor in good health.

CDR3: CASSVPRTSVYEQYF. This chain joins TRBV19 and TRBJ2-7; TCRdb names TRBD2, which stays unverified in the absence of DNA. CDR1 LNHDA and CDR2 SQIVND come from the germline V gene (reference sequence). This CDR3 region has 15 residues. Variable domain in full (rest from reference TRBV19 and TRBJ2-7): DGGITQSPKYLFRKEGQNVTLSCEQNLNHDAMYWYRQDPGQGLRLIYYSQIVNDFQKGDIAEGYSVSREKKESFPLTVTSAQKNPTAFYLCASSVPRTSVYEQYFGPGTRLTVT.